This T cell receptor (beta chain) was sequenced in a study of CD8+ T cells in alopecia areata. About this clone itself: Other DNA sequences within the sample encode an identical CDR3.

cDNA reverse transcribed from extracted RNA served as the sequencing template. Profiling relied on immunoSEQ multiplex PCR, and the TCRdb table lists in-frame clones only, not all of them. Here the sample spans almost 250,000 clones, 67% being singletons. This CDR3 is 13 amino acids long. Germline CDR1 and CDR2: SGDLS and YYNGEE. Trimming removed 0 bases from V and 1 base from J, with 3 bases in between. The chain combines TRBV9 with TRBJ2-3; D is ambiguous. This TCR was recovered from a human donor with alopecia areata. Sequencing was performed on CD4+ T cells sorted from blood, taken at week 0. CDR3 DNA sequence: TGTGCCAGCAGCGTAGAGGGCACAGATACGCAGTATTTT. This gives the protein CASSVEGTDTQYF. Based on the CDR3 plus reference TRBV9 and TRBJ2-3, the full variable domain is DSGVTQTPKHLITATGQRVTLRCSPRSGDLSVYWYQQSLDQGLQFLIQYYNGEERAKGNILERFSAQQFPDLHSELNLSSLELGDSALYFCASSVEGTDTQYFGPGTRLTVL.